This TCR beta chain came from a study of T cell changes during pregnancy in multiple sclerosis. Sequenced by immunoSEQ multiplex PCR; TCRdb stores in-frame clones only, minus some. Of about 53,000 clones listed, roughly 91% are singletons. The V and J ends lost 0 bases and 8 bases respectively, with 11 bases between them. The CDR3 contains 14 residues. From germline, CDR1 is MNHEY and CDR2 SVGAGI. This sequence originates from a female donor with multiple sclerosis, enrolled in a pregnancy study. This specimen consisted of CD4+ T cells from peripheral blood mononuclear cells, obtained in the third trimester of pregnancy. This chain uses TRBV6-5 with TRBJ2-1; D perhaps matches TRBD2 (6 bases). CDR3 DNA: TGTGCCAGCAGTTACTCTTTAGGAGGGGATGAGCAGTTCTTC. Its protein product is CASSYSLGGDEQFF.